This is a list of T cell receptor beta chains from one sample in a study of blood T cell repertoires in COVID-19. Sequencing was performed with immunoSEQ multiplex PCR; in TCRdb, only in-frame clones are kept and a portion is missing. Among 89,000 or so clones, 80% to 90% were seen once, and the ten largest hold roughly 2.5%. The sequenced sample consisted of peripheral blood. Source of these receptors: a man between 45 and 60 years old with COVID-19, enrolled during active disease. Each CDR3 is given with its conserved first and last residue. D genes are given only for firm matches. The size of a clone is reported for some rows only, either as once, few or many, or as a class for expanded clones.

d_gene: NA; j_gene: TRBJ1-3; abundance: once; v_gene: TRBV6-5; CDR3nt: TGTGCCAGCCGTCCGGTTCAGAGAGGGCCAAACACCATATATTTT; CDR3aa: CASRPVQRGPNTIYF
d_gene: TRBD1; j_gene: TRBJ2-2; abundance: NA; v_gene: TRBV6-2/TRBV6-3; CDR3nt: TGTGCCAGCAGTGATACAGGGGGAAGAACCGGGGAGCTGTTTTTT; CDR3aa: CASSDTGGRTGELFF
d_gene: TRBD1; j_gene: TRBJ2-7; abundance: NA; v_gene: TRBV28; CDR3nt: TGTGCCAGCAGTTTAAGTCAGGGGGCCTACGAGCAGTACTTC; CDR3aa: CASSLSQGAYEQYF
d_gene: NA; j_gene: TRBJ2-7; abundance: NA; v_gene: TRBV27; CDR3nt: TGTGCCAGCAGTTTATATCAGGGTATCTCCCACGAGCAGTACTTC; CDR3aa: CASSLYQGISHEQYF
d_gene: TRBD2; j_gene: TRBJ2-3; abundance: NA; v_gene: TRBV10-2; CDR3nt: TGCGCCAGCAGCCCCGGGACTAGCGGGGGTACGCAGTATTTT; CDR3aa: CASSPGTSGGTQYF
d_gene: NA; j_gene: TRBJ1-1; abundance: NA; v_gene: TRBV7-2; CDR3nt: TGTGCCAGCAGCTTAACGTGGAGGGCGAACACTGAAGCTTTCTTT; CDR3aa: CASSLTWRANTEAFF
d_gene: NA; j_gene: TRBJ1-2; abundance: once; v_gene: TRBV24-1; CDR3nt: TGTGCCACCAGTGTAGCCGGTGGCTATGGCTACACCTTC; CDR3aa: CATSVAGGYGYTF
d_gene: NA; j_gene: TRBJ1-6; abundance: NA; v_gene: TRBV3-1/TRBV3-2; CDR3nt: TGTGCCAGCAGCCAAGAGGCCCCAAATTCACCCCTCCACTTT; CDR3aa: CASSQEAPNSPLHF
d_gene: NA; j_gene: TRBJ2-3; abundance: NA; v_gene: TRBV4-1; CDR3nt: TGCGCCAGCAGCCTAAATTCTGATACGCAGTATTTT; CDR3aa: CASSLNSDTQYF
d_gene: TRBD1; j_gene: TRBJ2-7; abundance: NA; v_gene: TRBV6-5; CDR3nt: TGTGCCAGCAGTTACGGACAGGGTTCTCCCTACGAGCAGTACTTC; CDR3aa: CASSYGQGSPYEQYF
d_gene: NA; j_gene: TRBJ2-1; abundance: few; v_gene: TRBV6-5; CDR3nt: TGTGCCAGCAGCCCCGTGGGGCAAGCCTACAATGAGCAGTTCTTC; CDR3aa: CASSPVGQAYNEQFF
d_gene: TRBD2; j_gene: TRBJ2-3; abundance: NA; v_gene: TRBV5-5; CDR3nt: TGTGCCAGCAGCTTAAGGACTAGCGGGGGCACAGATACGCAGTATTTT; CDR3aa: CASSLRTSGGTDTQYF
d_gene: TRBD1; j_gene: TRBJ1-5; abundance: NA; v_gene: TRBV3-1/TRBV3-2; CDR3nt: TGTGCCAGCAGCCGGGGACAGGGCGTTCAGCCCCAGCATTTT; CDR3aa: CASSRGQGVQPQHF
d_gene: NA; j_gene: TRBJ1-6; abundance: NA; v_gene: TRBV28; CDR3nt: TGTGCCAGCAGCCCTAGGGGGTCTGTTTCACCCCTCCACTTT; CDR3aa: CASSPRGSVSPLHF
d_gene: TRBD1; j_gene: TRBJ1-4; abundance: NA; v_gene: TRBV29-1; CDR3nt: TGCAGCGCTGGACAGGGAGGAACTAATGAAAAACTGTTTTTT; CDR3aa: CSAGQGGTNEKLFF
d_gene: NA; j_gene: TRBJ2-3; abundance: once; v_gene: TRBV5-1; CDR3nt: TGCGCCAGCAGCTTGGGCGGCACAGATACGCAGTATTTT; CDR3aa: CASSLGGTDTQYF
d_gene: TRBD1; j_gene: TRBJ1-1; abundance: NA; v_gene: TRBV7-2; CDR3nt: TGTGCCAGCAGCTCCTGGACAGGGATGAACACTGAAGCTTTCTTT; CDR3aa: CASSSWTGMNTEAFF